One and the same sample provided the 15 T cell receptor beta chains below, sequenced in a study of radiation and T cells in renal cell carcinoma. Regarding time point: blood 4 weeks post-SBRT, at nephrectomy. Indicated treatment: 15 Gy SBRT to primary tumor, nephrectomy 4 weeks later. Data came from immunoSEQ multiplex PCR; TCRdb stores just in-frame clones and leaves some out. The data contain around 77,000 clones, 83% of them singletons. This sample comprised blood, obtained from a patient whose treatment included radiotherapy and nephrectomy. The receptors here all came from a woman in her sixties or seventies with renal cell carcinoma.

The CDR3 DNA sequence: TGCGCCAGCAGCCAATACAGGTTAGCGGGGGCCGCGGCCTACGAGCAGTACTTC. Encoded protein: CASSQYRLAGAAAYEQYF. The chain combines TRBV4-1 with TRBJ2-7, with TRBD2 identical over 9 bases. The CDR3 sequence is 18 residues long. Unmatched junction bases numbered 13, after V lost 2 bases and J lost 2 bases. Germline V lookup: CDR1 MGHRA, CDR2 YSYEKL.

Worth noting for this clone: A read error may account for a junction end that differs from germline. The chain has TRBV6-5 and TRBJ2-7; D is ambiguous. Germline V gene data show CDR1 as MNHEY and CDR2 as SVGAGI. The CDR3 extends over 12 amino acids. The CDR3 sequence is CAISESGYEQYF. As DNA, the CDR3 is TGTGCCATCAGTGAGTCGGGCTACGAGCAGTACTTC.

The CDR3 spells CASSQSGNEQYF. As DNA, the CDR3 is TGCGCCAGCAGCCAGTCTGGGAACGAGCAGTACTTC. The chain couples TRBV4-1 to TRBJ2-7; D is uncertain. The V gene lost 3 bases and the J gene lost 5 bases, with 8 bases spanning the gap. This CDR3 comprises 12 residues. Germline CDR1 reads MGHRA; CDR2 reads YSYEKL.

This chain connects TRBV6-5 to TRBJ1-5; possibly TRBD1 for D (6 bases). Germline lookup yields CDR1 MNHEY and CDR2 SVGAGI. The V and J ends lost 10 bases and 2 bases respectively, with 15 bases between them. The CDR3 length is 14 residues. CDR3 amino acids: CATRKQGRNQPQHF. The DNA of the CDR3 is TGTGCCACCAGAAAACAGGGTCGCAATCAGCCCCAGCATTTT.

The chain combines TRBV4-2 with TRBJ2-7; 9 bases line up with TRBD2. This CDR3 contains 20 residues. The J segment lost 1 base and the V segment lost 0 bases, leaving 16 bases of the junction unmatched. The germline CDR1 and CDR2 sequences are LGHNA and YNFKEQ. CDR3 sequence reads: CASSQDVQTSGLQNSYEQYF. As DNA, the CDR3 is TGTGCCAGCAGCCAAGATGTACAGACTAGCGGATTACAAAATTCCTACGAGCAGTACTTC.

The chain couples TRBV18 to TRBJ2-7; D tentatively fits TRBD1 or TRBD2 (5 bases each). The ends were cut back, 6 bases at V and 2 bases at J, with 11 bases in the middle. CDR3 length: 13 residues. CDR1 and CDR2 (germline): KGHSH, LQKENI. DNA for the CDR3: TGTGCCAGCTCGTTCCGGGACCCCTACGAGCAGTACTTC. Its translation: CASSFRDPYEQYF.

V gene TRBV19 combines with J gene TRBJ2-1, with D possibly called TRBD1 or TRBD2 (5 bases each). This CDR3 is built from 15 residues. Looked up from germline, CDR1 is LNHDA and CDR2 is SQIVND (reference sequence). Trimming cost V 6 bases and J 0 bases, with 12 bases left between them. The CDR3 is CASRPFGGSYNEQFF. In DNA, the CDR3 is TGTGCCAGTAGACCCTTTGGGGGCTCCTACAATGAGCAGTTCTTC.

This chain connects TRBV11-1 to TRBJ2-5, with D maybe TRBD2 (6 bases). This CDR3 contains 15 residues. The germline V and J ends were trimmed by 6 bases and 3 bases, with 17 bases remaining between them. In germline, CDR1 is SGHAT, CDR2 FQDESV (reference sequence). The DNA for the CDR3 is TGTGCCAGCAGTATATCGGGGACGGGGGAAGAGACCCAGTACTTC. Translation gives CASSISGTGEETQYF.

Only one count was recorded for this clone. CDR3 sequence reads: CASSSRDYNEQFF. The CDR3 DNA sequence: TGTGCCAGTAGTTCTCGGGACTACAATGAGCAGTTCTTC. The chain is built from TRBV19 and TRBJ2-1; a weak D match, TRBD2 (5 bases). Between the trimmed V and J ends, which lost 5 bases and 3 bases, there was a span of 8 bases. There are 13 residues in the CDR3. Germline CDR1 LNHDA, CDR2 SQIVND (reference sequence).

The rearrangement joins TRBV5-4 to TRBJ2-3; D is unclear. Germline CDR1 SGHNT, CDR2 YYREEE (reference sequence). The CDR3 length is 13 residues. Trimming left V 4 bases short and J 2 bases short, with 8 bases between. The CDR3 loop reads CASSLKNTDTQYF. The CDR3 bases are TGTGCCAGCAGCCTCAAAAACACAGATACGCAGTATTTT.

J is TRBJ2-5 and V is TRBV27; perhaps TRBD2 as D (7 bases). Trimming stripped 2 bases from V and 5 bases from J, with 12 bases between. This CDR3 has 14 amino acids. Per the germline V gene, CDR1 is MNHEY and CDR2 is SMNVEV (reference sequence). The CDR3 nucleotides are TGTGCCAGCAGTTTAGTCGGGGGGCGGGAGACCCAGTACTTC. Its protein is CASSLVGGRETQYF.

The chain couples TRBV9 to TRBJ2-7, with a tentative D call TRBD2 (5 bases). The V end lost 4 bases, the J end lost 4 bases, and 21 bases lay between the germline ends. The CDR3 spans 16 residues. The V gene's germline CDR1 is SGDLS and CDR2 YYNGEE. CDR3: CASSRGGTAAGYEQYF. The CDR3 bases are TGTGCCAGCAGCCGCGGAGGTACAGCCGCCGGGTACGAGCAGTACTTC.

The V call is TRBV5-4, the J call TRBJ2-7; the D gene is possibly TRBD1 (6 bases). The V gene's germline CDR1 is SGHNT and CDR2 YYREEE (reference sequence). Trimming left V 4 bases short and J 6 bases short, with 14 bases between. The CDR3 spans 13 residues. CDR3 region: CASSQIQGREQYF. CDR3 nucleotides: TGTGCCAGCAGCCAAATACAGGGTCGCGAGCAGTACTTC. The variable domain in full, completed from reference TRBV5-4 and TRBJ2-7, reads ETGVTQSPTHLIKTRGQQVTLRCSSQSGHNTVSWYQQALGQGPQFIFQYYREEENGRGNFPPRFSGLQFPNYSSELNVNALELDDSALYLCASSQIQGREQYFGPGTRLTVT.

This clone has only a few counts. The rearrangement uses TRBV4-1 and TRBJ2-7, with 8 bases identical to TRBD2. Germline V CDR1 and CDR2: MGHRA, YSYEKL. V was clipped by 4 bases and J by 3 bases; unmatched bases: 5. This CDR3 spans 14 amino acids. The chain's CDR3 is CASSPALAGYEQYF. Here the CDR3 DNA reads TGCGCCAGCAGCCCTGCGCTAGCGGGCTACGAGCAGTACTTC.

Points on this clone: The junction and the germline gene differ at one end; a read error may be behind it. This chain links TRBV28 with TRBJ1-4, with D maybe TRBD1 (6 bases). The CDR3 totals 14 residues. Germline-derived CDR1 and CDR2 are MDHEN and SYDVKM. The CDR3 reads CASRQQGDNQKLFF. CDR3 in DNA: TGTGCCAGCAGGCAACAGGGTGATAATCAAAAACTGTTTTTT.